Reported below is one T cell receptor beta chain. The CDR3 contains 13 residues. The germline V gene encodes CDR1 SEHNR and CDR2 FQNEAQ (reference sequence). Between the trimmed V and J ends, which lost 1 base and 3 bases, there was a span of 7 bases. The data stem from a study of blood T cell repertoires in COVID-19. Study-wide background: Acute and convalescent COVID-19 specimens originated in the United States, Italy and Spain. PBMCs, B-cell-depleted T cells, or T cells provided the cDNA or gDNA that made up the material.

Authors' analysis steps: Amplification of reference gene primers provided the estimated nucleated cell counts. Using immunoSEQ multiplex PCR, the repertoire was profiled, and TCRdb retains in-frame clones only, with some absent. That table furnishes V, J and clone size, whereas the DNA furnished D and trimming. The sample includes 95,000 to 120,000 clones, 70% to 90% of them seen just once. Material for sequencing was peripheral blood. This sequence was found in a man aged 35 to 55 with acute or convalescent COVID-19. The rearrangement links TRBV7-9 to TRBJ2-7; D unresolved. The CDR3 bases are TGTGCCAGCAGCTTAGATACCAGCTACGAGCAGTACTTC. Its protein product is CASSLDTSYEQYF. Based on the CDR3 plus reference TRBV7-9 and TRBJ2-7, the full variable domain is DTGVSQNPRHKITKRGQNVTFRCDPISEHNRLYWYRQTLGQGPEFLTYFQNEAQLEKSRLLSDRFSAERPKGSFSTLEIQRTEQGDSAMYLCASSLDTSYEQYFGPGTRLTVT.